The next 22 T cell receptor beta chains were all read from a single sample in a study of Tregs in tolerant kidney transplant recipients. Sequencing used immunoSEQ multiplex PCR; TCRdb keeps in-frame clones, though not all of them. Here the sample spans roughly 69,000 clones, around 98% being singletons. Sequenced material: Tregs from blood, taken before the transplant. All receptors come from a human donor who received a combined kidney and bone marrow transplant.

The genes are TRBV5-1 and TRBJ2-2; possibly TRBD1 for D (5 bases). This CDR3 spans 15 amino acids. Germline CDR1 reads SGHRS; CDR2 reads YFSETQ. The V gene lost 5 bases and the J gene lost 3 bases, with 14 bases spanning the gap. The CDR3 reads CASSWVGADTGELFF. The CDR3 DNA sequence: TGCGCCAGCAGTTGGGTAGGGGCGGACACCGGGGAGCTGTTTTTT.

This chain joins TRBV15 and TRBJ1-1, with no clear D. The germline gives CDR1 LNHNV, CDR2 YYDKDF (reference sequence). V was clipped by 2 bases and J by 0 bases, with 10 bases between them. This CDR3 has 15 amino acids. In DNA form, the CDR3 reads TGTGCCACCAGCAGATTGTCCCGTATGAACACTGAAGCTTTCTTT. It encodes CATSRLSRMNTEAFF.

This sequence joins TRBV15 and TRBJ2-7; no reliable D call. The CDR3 loop spans 14 amino acids. CDR1 and CDR2 from the germline V gene are LNHNV and YYDKDF (reference sequence). Trimming pared 2 bases from V and 0 bases from J, leaving 8 bases between. The CDR3 sequence: CATSRTRVSYEQYF. The CDR3 DNA reads as TGTGCCACCAGCAGAACCCGGGTCTCCTACGAGCAGTACTTC.

This clone has a single count. The J gene is TRBJ1-1, the V gene TRBV7-2, with unresolved D. V lost 1 base and J 3 bases, leaving 12 bases between the germline ends. Germline V lookup: CDR1 SGHTA, CDR2 FQGNSA. The CDR3 contains 15 residues. Here the CDR3 reads CASSLVSGSHTEAFF. In DNA, the CDR3 is TGTGCCAGCAGCTTAGTTTCAGGATCTCACACTGAAGCTTTCTTT.

The V call is TRBV7-8, the J call TRBJ2-5, with 8 bases lining up with TRBD1. Trimming at V came to 5 bases and at J to 2 bases, leaving 7 bases not matched to a gene. The CDR3 has 15 residues. CDR1 is SGHVS, CDR2 FQNEAQ, per germline. The CDR3 sequence: CASSLGGTGQETQYF. CDR3 DNA: TGTGCCAGCAGCCTAGGCGGGACAGGACAAGAGACCCAGTACTTC.

This clone was seen only a few times. The chain couples TRBV7-6 to TRBJ1-4; D gene ambiguous. Per the germline V gene, CDR1 is SGHVS and CDR2 is FNYEAQ. This CDR3 has 14 residues. V lost 0 bases and J lost 2, with 4 bases in between. CDR3 amino acids: CASSLARTNEKLFF. The CDR3 coding sequence is TGTGCCAGCAGCTTAGCACGGACTAATGAAAAACTGTTTTTT.

The genes are TRBV27 and TRBJ2-1; 9 nucleotides line up with TRBD2. The CDR3 has 17 amino acids. With V trimmed by 1 base and J by 0 bases, 4 bases remained unmatched. The germline gives CDR1 MNHEY, CDR2 SMNVEV (reference sequence). CDR3 in amino acids: CASSLYLAGSSYNEQFF. CDR3 bases: TGTGCCAGCAGTTTATATCTAGCGGGAAGCTCCTACAATGAGCAGTTCTTC.

This clone was seen only once. The V and J genes are TRBV2 and TRBJ2-5; 8 bases agree with TRBD2. V was pared by 5 bases and J by 0 bases, with 5 bases of the junction left unmatched. CDR3 length: 15 residues. Per the germline V gene, CDR1 is SNHLY and CDR2 is FYNNEI. This chain's CDR3 is CASSPGGGYQETQYF. The DNA for the CDR3 is TGTGCCAGCAGTCCGGGGGGGGGTTACCAAGAGACCCAGTACTTC.

The chain employs TRBV18 and TRBJ2-7, with 11 bases that match TRBD2. Per the germline V gene, CDR1 is KGHSH and CDR2 is LQKENI. The CDR3 has 14 amino acids. V shed 3 bases and J 12 bases; nucleotides not matched to a gene: 10. CDR3 DNA sequence: TGTGCCAGCTCACCGGGACTAGCGGCCGGAGGGGGGTACTTC. Amino acid sequence: CASSPGLAAGGGYF. The full variable domain, in which reference TRBV18 and TRBJ2-7 provide the parts outside the CDR3, is NAGVMQNPRHLVRRRGQEARLRCSPMKGHSHVYWYRQLPEEGLKFMVYLQKENIIDESGMPKERFSAEFPKEGPSILRIQQVVRGDSAAYFCASSPGLAAGGGYFGPGTRLTVT.

The gene calls are TRBV7-8 and TRBJ2-3, with 8 bases matching TRBD2. The CDR3 is 15 amino acids. The V gene end was trimmed by 5 bases and the J gene end by 5 bases; junction bases not matched to a gene: 9. Germline loops: CDR1 SGHVS, CDR2 FQNEAQ. Here the CDR3 reads CASSVRLAGGDTQYF. Written as DNA, the CDR3 is TGTGCCAGCAGCGTCCGGCTAGCGGGCGGAGATACGCAGTATTTT. Combining the CDR3 with reference TRBV7-8 and TRBJ2-3 gives the whole variable domain GAGVSQSPRYKVAKRGQDVALRCDPISGHVSLFWYQQALGQGPEFLTYFQNEAQLDKSGLPSDRFFAERPEGSVSTLKIQRTQQEDSAVYLCASSVRLAGGDTQYFGPGTRLTVL.

The genes are TRBV14 and TRBJ1-5; 8 bases agree with TRBD1. J lost 6 bases, V lost 4 bases, and 5 bases had no gene match. The CDR3 is 14 residues long. Germline CDR1 and CDR2: SGHDN and FVKESK. The DNA for the CDR3 is TGTGCCAGCAGCCGTGGACAGGGAGGTCAGCCCCAGCATTTT. Its protein is CASSRGQGGQPQHF.

This chain uses TRBV12-5 with TRBJ1-4; D is undetermined. Germline assignment: CDR1 LGHNT and CDR2 FRNRAP. Trimming shortened V by 5 bases and J by 0 bases, and 19 bases separated the two germline ends. The CDR3 sequence is 18 residues long. The DNA of the CDR3 is TGTGCTAGTGGTACCAACTTCCGATATATGGCAACTAATGAAAAACTGTTTTTT. Its protein product is CASGTNFRYMATNEKLFF.

This chain links TRBV29-1 with TRBJ2-7; 10 bases map to TRBD2. Germline lookup yields CDR1 SQVTM and CDR2 ANQGSEA. The CDR3 spans 13 residues. V lost 4 bases and J lost 3; bases outside the gene matches: 3. CDR3 in DNA: TGCAGCGTTGGGACTAGCGGATACTACGAGCAGTACTTC. Encoded protein: CSVGTSGYYEQYF.

The chain uses TRBV7-2 and TRBJ2-5; D is unresolved. Trimming stripped 1 base from V and 1 base from J, with 10 bases between. There are 15 residues in the CDR3. Germline-derived CDR1 and CDR2 are SGHTA and FQGNSA. The CDR3 spells CASSLGARFQETQYF. The CDR3 nucleotides read TGTGCCAGCAGCTTAGGCGCCCGTTTCCAAGAGACCCAGTACTTC.

This chain links TRBV7-2 with TRBJ2-7; possibly TRBD1 for D (5 bases). With 6 bases removed from V and 6 bases from J, the gap between germline ends came to 12 bases. CDR3 length equals 12 residues. Per the germline V gene, CDR1 is SGHTA and CDR2 is FQGNSA. The CDR3 DNA follows: TGTGCCAGCAGTGGCAGGGTGGGCGAGCAGTACTTC. Translated, it gives CASSGRVGEQYF.

This CDR3 is CASSLRQGSSGYTF. The CDR3 nucleotides are TGTGCCAGCAGCCTCAGACAGGGTTCAAGTGGCTACACCTTC. The chain has TRBV9 and TRBJ1-2, with TRBD1 matching 7 bases. Looked up from germline, CDR1 is SGDLS and CDR2 is YYNGEE. The CDR3 extends over 14 amino acids. V shed 4 bases, J shed 7 bases, and the junction held 10 bases outside the gene matches.

The rearrangement joins TRBV18 to TRBJ1-1, with TRBD1 as a possible D gene (5 bases). V was cut by 3 bases and J by 8 bases, with 13 bases left in between. Germline V gives CDR1 KGHSH, CDR2 LQKENI. The CDR3 sequence is 13 residues long. The CDR3 spells CASSPGHIIEAFF. Here the CDR3 DNA reads TGTGCCAGCTCACCCGGACACATAATAGAAGCTTTCTTT.

V gene TRBV7-8 combines with J gene TRBJ2-2, with 15 bases matching TRBD2. Germline CDR1 is SGHVS and CDR2 is FQNEAQ. The CDR3 has 20 amino acids. V shed 5 bases and J 0 bases; nucleotides not matched to a gene: 10. The DNA of the CDR3 is TGTGCCAGCAGCCCCCCCGGACTAGCGGGGGGGGCAGCGAACACCGGGGAGCTGTTTTTT. It specifies CASSPPGLAGGAANTGELFF.

V is TRBV5-1 and J is TRBJ1-6, with TRBD1 as a possible D gene (6 bases). V was cut by 1 base and J by 7 bases, with 12 bases left in between. In germline, CDR1 is SGHRS, CDR2 YFSETQ. This CDR3 region has 15 residues. The CDR3 loop is CASSLSGGENSPLHF. The CDR3 coding sequence is TGCGCCAGCAGCTTGTCGGGGGGCGAGAATTCACCCCTCCACTTT.

This clone was recorded only once. The V and J genes are TRBV5-1 and TRBJ2-3, with TRBD2 matching 7 bases. Unmatched junction bases numbered 7, after V lost 2 bases and J lost 1 base. The CDR3 loop spans 16 amino acids. Germline CDR1 and CDR2: SGHRS and YFSETQ. Here the CDR3 reads CASSLTSEWGTDTQYF. CDR3 sequence (DNA): TGCGCCAGCAGCTTAACTAGCGAGTGGGGCACAGATACGCAGTATTTT.

V is TRBV7-9 and J is TRBJ2-1, with TRBD1 identical over 9 bases. The germline CDR1 and CDR2 sequences are SEHNR and FQNEAQ (reference sequence). The CDR3 sequence is 15 residues long. V gave up 5 bases and J gave up 7 bases; unmatched junction bases: 9. In nucleotides, the CDR3 is TGTGCCAGCAGCCCCGCCGGGACAGGGTTGAATGAGCAGTTCTTC. Translated, it gives CASSPAGTGLNEQFF.

This chain joins TRBV5-6 and TRBJ2-3; D gene uncertain. Germline values: CDR1 SGHDT, CDR2 YYEEEE. This CDR3 has 12 residues. Trimming pared 4 bases from V and 7 bases from J, leaving 10 bases between. CDR3 sequence reads: CASSLPSNTQYF. CDR3 coding DNA: TGTGCCAGCAGCCTACCTTCAAATACGCAGTATTTT.